Listed below are T cell receptor beta chains from one sample, sequenced in a study of CD8+ T cells in alopecia areata. TCRdb's table, derived via immunoSEQ multiplex PCR, lists solely in-frame clones and lacks some. The sample holds under 150,000 clones, approximately 80% seen once. Sample: CD8+ T cells sorted from blood, taken at week 4, from a patient treated with tofacitinib. The receptors were gathered from a human donor with alopecia areata. Each CDR3 is given with its conserved first and last residue. Each record gives: V gene, J gene, clone size, D gene, CDR3 DNA, CDR3 protein. The D gene is left open where the match is weak. Only part of the rows carry a size: once, few, many, or a class if the clone is expanded.

V: TRBV4-1; J: TRBJ1-6; size: -; D: TRBD1; DNA: TGCGCCAGCAGCCGGGGGACAGCGTATTCACCCCTCCACTTT; CDR3: CASSRGTAYSPLHF
V: TRBV7-9; J: TRBJ1-5; size: -; D: -; DNA: TGTGCCAGCAGCCAAGGGTCTTACAATCAGCCCCAGCATTTT; CDR3: CASSQGSYNQPQHF
V: TRBV7-9; J: TRBJ2-2; size: -; D: -; DNA: TGTGCCAGCAGCTTAGCGCGAGAACTCGGGGAGCTGTTTTTT; CDR3: CASSLARELGELFF
V: TRBV29-1; J: TRBJ2-7; size: -; D: -; DNA: TGCAGCGTCTGGTCCTCCTACGAGCAGTACTTC; CDR3: CSVWSSYEQYF
V: TRBV5-1; J: TRBJ2-3; size: -; D: -; DNA: TGCGCCAGCAGCCACGACTGGCCGAGCACAGATACGCAGTATTTT; CDR3: CASSHDWPSTDTQYF
V: TRBV2; J: TRBJ2-1; size: -; D: TRBD2; DNA: TGTGCCAGCAGGCCCCTTACTAGCGGGGAAAACAATGAGCAGTTCTTC; CDR3: CASRPLTSGENNEQFF
V: TRBV27; J: TRBJ2-5; size: -; D: TRBD2; DNA: TGTGCCAGCAGTTTACTGGCGGGGGGACAAGAGACCCAGTACTTC; CDR3: CASSLLAGGQETQYF
V: TRBV5-8; J: TRBJ2-7; size: -; D: -; DNA: TGTGCCAGCAGCATCTCCTACGAGCAGTACTTC; CDR3: CASSISYEQYF
V: TRBV7-2; J: TRBJ2-7; size: few; D: -; DNA: TGTGCCAGCAGCTCCGGGAGTCTGGGCAGCACCTACGAGCAGTACTTC; CDR3: CASSSGSLGSTYEQYF
V: TRBV4-3; J: TRBJ1-1; size: few; D: TRBD1; DNA: TGCGCCAGCAGCCAAGACTTGGGACAGGGGACTGAAGCTTTCTTT; CDR3: CASSQDLGQGTEAFF
V: TRBV6-5; J: TRBJ2-7; size: -; D: -; DNA: TGTGCCAGCAGTTACAACAGCGAGCAGTACTTC; CDR3: CASSYNSEQYF
V: TRBV7-8; J: TRBJ2-6; size: few; D: -; DNA: TGTGCCAGCAGTTCGGATCCTGGGGCCAACGTCCTGACTTTC; CDR3: CASSSDPGANVLTF
V: TRBV2; J: TRBJ2-3; size: -; D: -; DNA: TGTGCCAGCATCGGGCAAGGCAGCCGTATAGATACGCAGTATTTT; CDR3: CASIGQGSRIDTQYF
V: TRBV4-3; J: TRBJ1-6; size: once; D: -; DNA: TGCGCCAGCAGCCAAGATCGGGGGGCCAGCTCACCCCTCCACTTT; CDR3: CASSQDRGASSPLHF
V: TRBV27; J: TRBJ2-2; size: -; D: -; DNA: TGTGCCAGCAGTTCCTCAGGGGTACCCGGGGAGCTGTTTTTT; CDR3: CASSSSGVPGELFF
V: TRBV28; J: TRBJ1-5; size: -; D: TRBD1; DNA: TGTGCCAGCAGTCCAGACAGGGGGCAAAATCAGCCCCAGCATTTT; CDR3: CASSPDRGQNQPQHF
V: TRBV29-1; J: TRBJ2-3; size: -; D: TRBD2; DNA: TGCAGCGTTTGGCTCGCAACTAGCGGGGACACAGATACGCAGTATTTT; CDR3: CSVWLATSGDTDTQYF
V: TRBV7-2; J: TRBJ2-1; size: -; D: TRBD2; DNA: TGTGCCAGCAGCTTAGAAGTAGCGGGGGGGTACAATGAGCAGTTCTTC; CDR3: CASSLEVAGGYNEQFF
V: TRBV5-6; J: TRBJ2-7; size: -; D: -; DNA: TGTGCCAGCAGTGCGGTCGACAGCGGCTACGAGCAGTACTTC; CDR3: CASSAVDSGYEQYF
V: TRBV7-9; J: TRBJ2-5; size: -; D: TRBD1; DNA: TGTGCCAGCAGTTCATCCCCCGGACAGGGGGATCAAGAGACCCAGTACTTC; CDR3: CASSSSPGQGDQETQYF
V: TRBV9; J: TRBJ2-3; size: once; D: TRBD2; DNA: TGTGCCAGCAGCGTAGGTACTAGCGGGCGCACAGATACGCAGTATTTT; CDR3: CASSVGTSGRTDTQYF
V: TRBV4-1; J: TRBJ2-1; size: -; D: -; DNA: TGCGCCAGCAGGGGGACTTCGCCCGATGAGCAGTTCTTC; CDR3: CASRGTSPDEQFF
V: TRBV29-1; J: TRBJ2-7; size: few; D: -; DNA: TGCAGCGTTACGACTGTAACCTACGAGCAGTACTTC; CDR3: CSVTTVTYEQYF
V: TRBV9; J: TRBJ2-3; size: -; D: -; DNA: TGTGCCAGCAGCGGGGGAGAATCCACAGATACGCAGTATTTT; CDR3: CASSGGESTDTQYF
V: TRBV4-3; J: TRBJ2-7; size: -; D: TRBD1; DNA: TGCGCCAGCAGCCAAGAATGGGACAGCGTCCCTTCCGAGCAGTACTTC; CDR3: CASSQEWDSVPSEQYF
V: TRBV6-5; J: TRBJ2-3; size: -; D: -; DNA: TGTGCCAGCAGTTACTCGAGGGGCAGCACAGATACGCAGTATTTT; CDR3: CASSYSRGSTDTQYF
V: TRBV2; J: TRBJ1-1; size: -; D: -; DNA: TGTGCCAGCAGTGAAGGGTCAACTGAAGCTTTCTTT; CDR3: CASSEGSTEAFF
V: TRBV5-4; J: TRBJ2-3; size: -; D: TRBD2; DNA: TGTGCCAGCAGGTCTAGCGGGGGGCCTATACGTCGCACAGATACGCAGTATTTT; CDR3: CASRSSGGPIRRTDTQYF
V: TRBV10-3; J: TRBJ2-1; size: -; D: TRBD2; DNA: TGTGCCATCAGTGACCCTGGGACTAGCGAGAACAATGAGCAGTTCTTC; CDR3: CAISDPGTSENNEQFF
V: TRBV15; J: TRBJ1-5; size: -; D: -; DNA: TGTGCCACCAGCAGGACAGCTGATAGCAATCAGCCCCAGCATTTT; CDR3: CATSRTADSNQPQHF
V: TRBV7-9; J: TRBJ2-7; size: -; D: TRBD1; DNA: TGTGCCAGCAGCCCCCGGGACAGCGCTTCCTACGAGCAGTACTTC; CDR3: CASSPRDSASYEQYF
V: TRBV7-8; J: TRBJ2-1; size: -; D: -; DNA: TGTGCCAGCAGTCTAGGGGGACATAGCTCCTACAATGAGCAGTTCTTC; CDR3: CASSLGGHSSYNEQFF
V: TRBV10-3; J: TRBJ2-7; size: -; D: -; DNA: TGTGCCATCAGTGTACAGTCCTACGAGCAGTACTTC; CDR3: CAISVQSYEQYF
V: TRBV2; J: TRBJ2-5; size: -; D: -; DNA: TGTGCCAGCAGCCGCCGGGACTCCAATCTTGGGGAGACCCAGTACTTC; CDR3: CASSRRDSNLGETQYF
V: TRBV30; J: TRBJ2-1; size: -; D: -; DNA: TGTGCCTGGGGGACTTCCCCCTACAATGAGCAGTTCTTC; CDR3: CAWGTSPYNEQFF
V: TRBV7-9; J: TRBJ1-2; size: -; D: -; DNA: TGTGCCAGCAGACATGGGACCTATGGCTACACCTTC; CDR3: CASRHGTYGYTF
V: TRBV13; J: TRBJ1-1; size: -; D: TRBD1; DNA: TGTGCCAGCAGCCCACCGGACAGGGACACTGAAGCTTTCTTT; CDR3: CASSPPDRDTEAFF
V: TRBV29-1; J: TRBJ1-4; size: -; D: -; DNA: TGCAGCGTTTTAGGGGGGAATGAAAAACTGTTTTTT; CDR3: CSVLGGNEKLFF
V: TRBV6-5; J: TRBJ1-1; size: once; D: -; DNA: TGTGCCAGCGCGAGGGCGGCTGAAGCTTTCTTT; CDR3: CASARAAEAFF
V: TRBV19; J: TRBJ2-7; size: -; D: -; DNA: TGTGCCAGTAGTAAGGATCGGCGGTGGGTCGAGCAGTACTTC; CDR3: CASSKDRRWVEQYF
V: TRBV27; J: TRBJ1-2; size: -; D: -; DNA: TGTGCCAGCAGCAACGGAGTTAACTATGGCTACACCTTC; CDR3: CASSNGVNYGYTF
V: TRBV6-6; J: TRBJ2-5; size: -; D: -; DNA: TGTGCCAGCAGTTACCATGGAGGACAAGAGACCCAGTACTTC; CDR3: CASSYHGGQETQYF
V: TRBV9; J: TRBJ2-7; size: -; D: TRBD1; DNA: TGTGCCAGCAGCCCTAGGACAGGGGGTCGGGAGCAGTACTTC; CDR3: CASSPRTGGREQYF
V: TRBV9; J: TRBJ2-3; size: once; D: -; DNA: TGTGCCAGCAGCGTAGCTGTGAGGGGGGGCCGGGCAGATACGCAGTATTTT; CDR3: CASSVAVRGGRADTQYF
V: TRBV19; J: TRBJ2-1; size: -; D: TRBD1; DNA: TGTGCCAGTAGCCCGGGACAGGGGGGTGAGCAGTTCTTC; CDR3: CASSPGQGGEQFF
V: TRBV11-2; J: TRBJ2-5; size: -; D: -; DNA: TGTGCCAGCAGCTTAGCAAGGGGCTCGACGATTGAGACCCAGTACTTC; CDR3: CASSLARGSTIETQYF
V: TRBV27; J: TRBJ1-1; size: -; D: TRBD1; DNA: TGTGCCAGCAGAGGGGGCATCACTGAAGCTTTCTTT; CDR3: CASRGGITEAFF
V: TRBV7-2; J: TRBJ2-2; size: -; D: -; DNA: TGTGCCAGCACCCCGGGGCCGGGTCCCAAAAACACCGGGGAGCTGTTTTTT; CDR3: CASTPGPGPKNTGELFF
V: TRBV4-1; J: TRBJ2-6; size: -; D: TRBD2; DNA: TGCGCCAGCAGCCAGAAGGCGGGGGGGGTGGCCCTCTCTGGGGCCAACGTCCTGACTTTC; CDR3: CASSQKAGGVALSGANVLTF
V: TRBV5-6; J: TRBJ2-7; size: once; D: TRBD1; DNA: TGTGCCAGCGCCCCCCAGGGGGACCCCTACGAGCAGTACTTC; CDR3: CASAPQGDPYEQYF